The 25 T cell receptor beta chains below come from one sample, sequenced in a study of early stage breast cancer tumors. Profiled with immunoSEQ multiplex PCR; TCRdb holds only in-frame clones, not every one. Here the sample spans tens of thousands of clones, almost 85% being singletons. Sequencing was done on a sample of blood. These receptors all come from a person between 50 and 60 years old with breast cancer.

The chain recombines TRBV19 with TRBJ1-2; 12 bases agree with TRBD1. Losses at the gene ends were 6 bases for V and 7 bases for J; bases not matched to a gene: 3. Per the germline V gene, CDR1 is LNHDA and CDR2 is SQIVND (reference sequence). The CDR3 consists of 13 residues. CDR3: CASSPGQGAGYTF. DNA for the CDR3: TGTGCCAGTAGCCCGGGACAGGGGGCTGGCTACACCTTC.

The genes are TRBV10-2 and TRBJ2-5; D might be TRBD1 or TRBD2, each matching 6 bases. Trimming cost V 0 bases and J 5 bases, with 16 bases left between them. CDR3 length: 16 amino acids. Per the germline V gene, CDR1 is WSHSY and CDR2 is SAAADI. CDR3 sequence (DNA): TGCGCCAGCAGTGAGTCGACCCGGGGGCGCTGGGAGACCCAGTACTTC. Amino acids: CASSESTRGRWETQYF.

This chain links TRBV6-5 with TRBJ1-1, with D possibly TRBD1 on 6 matching bases. V lost 5 bases, J lost 3 bases, and 13 bases lay in between. CDR3 size: 14 residues. Per germline, CDR1 MNHEY and CDR2 SVGAGI. The CDR3 bases are TGTGCCAGCAGTAGGACAGCCAGTTACACTGAAGCTTTCTTT. Amino acid sequence: CASSRTASYTEAFF.

This rearrangement joins TRBV28 to TRBJ1-5; possible D gene TRBD1, 5 bases. The CDR3 covers 13 residues. CDR1 is MDHEN and CDR2 is SYDVKM in the germline V gene. V was pared by 7 bases and J by 3 bases, with 10 bases between. CDR3 sequence: CASKTGANQPQHF. In nucleotides, the CDR3 is TGTGCCAGCAAAACAGGTGCCAATCAGCCCCAGCATTTT.

The V call is TRBV9, the J call TRBJ2-3, with 7 nucleotides matching TRBD2. This CDR3 contains 16 residues. V gave up 0 bases and J gave up 3 bases; unmatched junction bases: 7. Germline CDR1 and CDR2: SGDLS and YYNGEE. The CDR3 sequence: CASSVVGSSGTDTQYF. As DNA, the CDR3 is TGTGCCAGCAGCGTAGTCGGGTCTAGCGGAACAGATACGCAGTATTTT. Variable domain in full (rest from reference TRBV9 and TRBJ2-3): DSGVTQTPKHLITATGQRVTLRCSPRSGDLSVYWYQQSLDQGLQFLIQYYNGEERAKGNILERFSAQQFPDLHSELNLSSLELGDSALYFCASSVVGSSGTDTQYFGPGTRLTVL.

V is TRBV6-6 and J is TRBJ2-3; 11 bases fit TRBD2. This CDR3 contains 16 residues. J lost 0 bases, V lost 6 bases, and 5 bases had no gene match. Looked up from germline, CDR1 is MNHNY and CDR2 is SVGAGI (reference sequence). In DNA, the CDR3 is TGTGCCAGCAGACGTAGCGGGGGGGCGAGCACAGATACGCAGTATTTT. This gives the protein CASRRSGGASTDTQYF.

CDR3 in amino acids: CASSQDQGFSYEQYF. The CDR3 region has the DNA TGCGCCAGCAGCCAAGACCAGGGTTTCTCCTACGAGCAGTACTTC. The V call is TRBV4-3, the J call TRBJ2-7; D possibly corresponds to TRBD1 (5 bases). V lost 0 bases to trimming and J lost 0 bases, with 9 bases between them. The CDR3 spans 15 residues. Per the germline V gene, CDR1 is LGHNA and CDR2 is YSLEER.

The genes are TRBV28 and TRBJ2-2, with TRBD1 matching 12 bases. Germline CDR1 reads MDHEN; CDR2 reads SYDVKM. The CDR3 sequence is 15 residues long. V shed 7 bases, J shed 4 bases, and the junction held 4 bases outside the gene matches. The CDR3 DNA sequence: TGTGCCAGCACGGGACAGGGGGCAGCCACCGGGGAGCTGTTTTTT. The encoded protein is CASTGQGAATGELFF.

The rearrangement links TRBV9 to TRBJ2-5; the match to TRBD1 covers 7 bases. The CDR3 is 15 residues long. Germline V gives CDR1 SGDLS, CDR2 YYNGEE. Trimming at V came to 4 bases and at J to 1 base, leaving 7 bases not matched to a gene. The CDR3 spells CASSRDRVGQETQYF. The CDR3 DNA reads TGTGCCAGCAGCAGGGACAGAGTTGGCCAAGAGACCCAGTACTTC.

This sequence joins TRBV27 and TRBJ2-5, with D uncertain. Trimming took off 5 bases at V and 4 bases at J, with 17 bases between the two ends. Germline CDR1 MNHEY, CDR2 SMNVEV (reference sequence). The CDR3 has 15 amino acids. The CDR3 nucleotides read TGTGCCAGCAGTCCGATCGGAGCCACCCCAGAGACCCAGTACTTC. Protein: CASSPIGATPETQYF.

The sample holds one count of this clone. The CDR3 region is CASSVGPLSYEQYF. The CDR3 coding sequence is TGTGCCAGCAGCGTAGGGCCACTTTCCTACGAGCAGTACTTC. This chain connects TRBV9 to TRBJ2-7; D is uncertain. V gave up 0 bases and J gave up 1 base, with 8 bases separating them. This CDR3 is built from 14 residues. The germline CDR1 and CDR2 sequences are SGDLS and YYNGEE. The whole variable domain, remainder taken from reference TRBV9 and TRBJ2-7, is DSGVTQTPKHLITATGQRVTLRCSPRSGDLSVYWYQQSLDQGLQFLIQYYNGEERAKGNILERFSAQQFPDLHSELNLSSLELGDSALYFCASSVGPLSYEQYFGPGTRLTVT.

The chain has TRBV19 and TRBJ2-3; TRBD1 aligns across 7 bases. V shed 10 bases, J shed 2 bases, and the junction held 6 bases outside the gene matches. The CDR3 consists of 13 residues. The germline V gene encodes CDR1 LNHDA and CDR2 SQIVND (reference sequence). For the CDR3, the DNA is TGTGCCACCCGGGACAGACACACAGATACGCAGTATTTT. As protein: CATRDRHTDTQYF.

The rearrangement links TRBV18 to TRBJ2-7, with 8 bases matching TRBD2. The CDR3 has 16 residues. J gave up 2 bases and V 0 bases, and 6 bases lay outside the gene matches. Germline lookup yields CDR1 KGHSH and CDR2 LQKENI. The CDR3 spells CASSPPGSGKAYEQYF. The CDR3 bases are TGTGCCAGCTCACCACCCGGTAGCGGGAAGGCCTACGAGCAGTACTTC.

The rearrangement uses TRBV7-2 and TRBJ2-3; D may be TRBD2 (6 bases). The CDR3 has 14 amino acids. Germline CDR1 and CDR2: SGHTA and FQGNSA. V lost 5 bases, J lost 2 bases, and 11 bases lay in between. The DNA of the CDR3 is TGTGCCAGCAGCGCCGGGACTTACACAGATACGCAGTATTTT. This sequence encodes CASSAGTYTDTQYF.

The V call is TRBV18, the J call TRBJ2-1; D remains unclear. Trimming shortened V by 4 bases and J by 5 bases, and 12 bases separated the two germline ends. The CDR3 is made up of 14 amino acids. Germline V gives CDR1 KGHSH, CDR2 LQKENI. The CDR3 DNA sequence: TGTGCCAGCTCACTTAGGACGGGCAACAATGAGCAGTTCTTC. Translated: CASSLRTGNNEQFF. Full variable domain (outside the CDR3, taken from reference TRBV18 and TRBJ2-1): NAGVMQNPRHLVRRRGQEARLRCSPMKGHSHVYWYRQLPEEGLKFMVYLQKENIIDESGMPKERFSAEFPKEGPSILRIQQVVRGDSAAYFCASSLRTGNNEQFFGPGTRLTVL.

CDR3 in DNA: TGTGCCAGCAGCCCCAACCTCAATCAGCCCCAGCATTTT. Protein sequence: CASSPNLNQPQHF. The chain has TRBV11-2 and TRBJ1-5; D not certain. CDR3 length equals 13 residues. Germline CDR1 reads SGHAT; CDR2 reads FQNNGV. Trimming stripped 5 bases from V and 3 bases from J, with 8 bases between.

The chain is built from TRBV7-9 and TRBJ1-5; possibly TRBD1 for D (6 bases). CDR3 length: 15 amino acids. Germline V CDR1 and CDR2: SEHNR, FQNEAQ (reference sequence). V lost 5 bases and J lost 2, with 13 bases in between. The CDR3 region is CASSPGGGGNQPQHF. The CDR3 DNA follows: TGTGCCAGCAGCCCCGGCGGGGGCGGCAATCAGCCCCAGCATTTT.

DNA for the CDR3: TGCGCCAGCAGCCTTGGGGGGGGCTCTATTGAAGCTTTCTTT. As protein: CASSLGGGSIEAFF. V and J are TRBV4-1 and TRBJ1-1, with a tentative D call TRBD1 (6 bases). The ends were cut back, 4 bases at V and 7 bases at J, with 16 bases in the middle. Germline V lookup: CDR1 MGHRA, CDR2 YSYEKL. The CDR3 extends over 14 amino acids.

The chain combines TRBV5-1 with TRBJ1-1, with D unclear. This CDR3 contains 14 residues. The germline CDR1 and CDR2 sequences are SGHRS and YFSETQ. V was shortened by 6 bases and J by 4 bases, with 16 bases between the two germline ends. The CDR3 sequence is CASNLDSGGTEAFF. The CDR3 DNA reads TGCGCCAGCAACCTTGATTCGGGTGGCACTGAAGCTTTCTTT.

V is TRBV5-1 and J is TRBJ1-2; D gene unclear. Looked up from germline, CDR1 is SGHRS and CDR2 is YFSETQ. Trimming stripped 4 bases from V and 8 bases from J, with 24 bases between. CDR3 length: 16 amino acids. The CDR3 loop is CASSPLVQITTRGYTF. CDR3 DNA: TGCGCCAGCAGCCCCCTGGTACAGATAACGACTCGGGGCTACACCTTC. Full variable domain (missing parts from reference TRBV5-1 and TRBJ1-2): KAGVTQTPRYLIKTRGQQVTLSCSPISGHRSVSWYQQTPGQGLQFLFEYFSETQRNKGNFPGRFSGRQFSNSRSEMNVSTLELGDSALYLCASSPLVQITTRGYTFGSGTRLTVV.

The chain links TRBV11-3 to TRBJ2-1; 7 bases line up with TRBD1. CDR3 length: 15 amino acids. V was pared by 5 bases and J by 5 bases, with 9 bases of the junction left unmatched. CDR1 is SGHNT and CDR2 is YENEEA in the germline V gene. The CDR3 loop is CASSHGTDKHNEQFF. The DNA for the CDR3 is TGTGCCAGCAGCCATGGGACAGACAAACACAATGAGCAGTTCTTC.

The CDR3 protein is CASRPSGQGGYEQYF. CDR3 DNA: TGTGCCAGCAGACCGTCGGGACAGGGTGGGTACGAGCAGTACTTC. The chain has TRBV27 and TRBJ2-7, with 9 bases aligning to TRBD1. Trimming removed 6 bases from V and 4 bases from J; junction bases left unmatched: 10. The germline gives CDR1 MNHEY, CDR2 SMNVEV (reference sequence). This CDR3 is built from 15 residues.

The chain combines TRBV6-6 with TRBJ1-3; TRBD1 aligns across 8 bases. The CDR3 loop spans 16 amino acids. V shed 7 bases and J 0 bases; nucleotides not matched to a gene: 8. Germline V gene sequence: CDR1 MNHNY, CDR2 SVGAGI (reference sequence). The CDR3 DNA reads TGTGCCAGCATCCTCGGACAGGGCCGCTCTGGAAACACCATATATTTT. It yields the protein CASILGQGRSGNTIYF.

The V gene is TRBV27, the J gene TRBJ1-2, with D unclear. The V end was cut by 0 bases, the J end by 0 bases, with 14 bases between. CDR1 is MNHEY and CDR2 is SMNVEV in the germline V gene (reference sequence). CDR3 length equals 17 residues. CDR3 nucleotide sequence: TGTGCCAGCAGTTTATCTCGCCGGGGATCCGCTAACTATGGCTACACCTTC. Translated: CASSLSRRGSANYGYTF.

This chain uses TRBV7-2 with TRBJ2-1; D tentatively reads TRBD1 or TRBD2 (5 bases each). CDR3 length: 13 amino acids. Germline CDR1 reads SGHTA; CDR2 reads FQGNSA. V was cut by 4 bases and J by 13 bases, with 17 bases left in between. DNA of the CDR3: TGTGCCAGCAGCTACGGTGGGACGCCTCAACAGTTCTTC. It specifies CASSYGGTPQQFF.